One and the same sample provided the 17 T cell receptor beta chains below, sequenced in a study of T cell responses to AZD1222 COVID-19 vaccine. Data came from immunoSEQ multiplex PCR; TCRdb stores just in-frame clones and leaves some out. The top ten hold approximately 4.2% of the sample, which has 100,000 to 150,000 clones, 89% seen once. The source material was peripheral blood, sampled on day 0 of AZD1222 vaccination. Receptors were obtained from an adult in good health.

The chain combines TRBV5-4 with TRBJ2-1; 8 positions agree with TRBD1. Germline CDR1 and CDR2: SGHNT and YYREEE (reference sequence). The V gene end was trimmed by 3 bases and the J gene end by 6 bases; junction bases not matched to a gene: 8. The CDR3 is 15 amino acids. The CDR3 loop reads CASSSGQVVSNEQFF. The CDR3 DNA follows: TGTGCCAGCAGCTCGGGACAGGTTGTCTCCAATGAGCAGTTCTTC.

The chain joins TRBV11-2 to TRBJ2-7; TRBD2 might be the D (6 bases). Trimming left V 5 bases short and J 3 bases short, with 14 bases between. Germline V gene sequence: CDR1 SGHAT, CDR2 FQNNGV. This CDR3 has 14 residues. In DNA, the CDR3 is TGTGCCAGCAGCCGGGACCGGGAGAGCTACGAGCAGTACTTC. It specifies CASSRDRESYEQYF.

This chain connects TRBV6-5 to TRBJ2-7, with no clear D. The CDR3 runs 12 residues. CDR1 and CDR2 (germline): MNHEY, SVGAGI. Trimming shortened V by 7 bases and J by 2 bases, and 9 bases separated the two germline ends. The CDR3 coding sequence is TGTGCCAGCATTAGAGAGCCCTACGAGCAGTACTTC. The encoded protein is CASIREPYEQYF.

The rearrangement links TRBV6-6 to TRBJ1-6; 9 bases agree with TRBD1. This CDR3 is 16 amino acids long. With 8 bases clipped from V and 1 base from J, the junction kept 6 bases outside the gene matches. Germline-derived CDR1 and CDR2 are MNHNY and SVGAGI (reference sequence). The CDR3 region has the DNA TGTGCCAGCTGGAGGGACAGGGTGTCCTATAATTCACCCCTCCACTTT. Translation gives CASWRDRVSYNSPLHF.

The V call is TRBV4-2, the J call TRBJ2-2, with 9 bases identical to TRBD2. CDR1 and CDR2 (germline): LGHNA, YNFKEQ. CDR3 size: 14 residues. Germline trimming cut 5 bases from V and 7 bases from J; bases unmatched to any gene: 5. CDR3 region: CASSSKREVGELFF. The CDR3 DNA is TGTGCCAGCAGCTCCAAGCGGGAGGTCGGGGAGCTGTTTTTT.

J is TRBJ1-5 and V is TRBV7-6; no clear D. The germline CDR1 and CDR2 sequences are SGHVS and FNYEAQ. This CDR3 comprises 12 residues. Between the trimmed V and J ends, which lost 0 bases and 9 bases, there was a span of 6 bases. In nucleotides, the CDR3 is TGTGCCAGCAGCTTAGCTGGAGGGCCCCAGCATTTT. Its translation is CASSLAGGPQHF.

Of note for this clone: One junction end does not reproduce the germline sequence, and a read error may be involved. CDR3 coding DNA: TGCAGTGCTAGTTCTGGCGCGGACAAAAGTCTGCTCTTC. This codes for CSASSGADKSLLF. The rearrangement joins TRBV20-1 to TRBJ2-1; possible D gene TRBD1, 5 bases. Germline values: CDR1 DFQATT, CDR2 SNEGSKA (reference sequence). CDR3 length equals 13 residues.

This chain uses TRBV5-4 with TRBJ2-7, with 8 bases matching TRBD2. Germline-derived CDR1 and CDR2 are SGHNT and YYREEE (reference sequence). CDR3 length: 14 amino acids. The junction had 8 bases not matched to a gene; V was cut back by 4 bases and J by 5 bases. CDR3 amino acids: CASSAGTRLDEQYF. The DNA of the CDR3 is TGTGCCAGCAGCGCCGGGACTAGATTGGACGAGCAGTACTTC.

The rearrangement links TRBV14 to TRBJ2-7, with D unresolved. The CDR3 runs 18 residues. The V gene lost 0 bases and the J gene lost 3 bases, with 21 bases spanning the gap. Germline V lookup: CDR1 SGHDN, CDR2 FVKESK. CDR3 in DNA: TGTGCCAGCAGCCAAGATAAGGTCCCTTTTCGCGATCGCTACGAGCAGTACTTC. Protein sequence: CASSQDKVPFRDRYEQYF. Together with reference TRBV14 and TRBJ2-7, the CDR3 gives the full variable domain: EAGVTQFPSHSVIEKGQTVTLRCDPISGHDNLYWYRRVMGKEIKFLLHFVKESKQDESGMPNNRFLAERTGGTYSTLKVQPAELEDSGVYFCASSQDKVPFRDRYEQYFGPGTRLTVT.

This chain connects TRBV7-8 to TRBJ1-2; no definite D call. Germline V gene lookup returns CDR1 SGHVS and CDR2 FQNEAQ. V was trimmed by 0 bases and J by 8 bases, leaving 19 bases between them. The CDR3 totals 16 residues. CDR3 nucleotides: TGTGCCAGCAGCTTAGCACCCCCACAAGGCCTCGTGGGCTACACCTTC. As protein: CASSLAPPQGLVGYTF.

V is TRBV3-1 (or the pseudogene TRBV3-2) and J is TRBJ2-7, with 8 bases fitting TRBD1. Looked up from germline, CDR1 is LGHDT and CDR2 is YNNKEL (reference sequence). The CDR3 extends over 13 amino acids. Trimming at V came to 3 bases and at J to 6 bases, leaving 4 bases not matched to a gene. The CDR3 DNA reads TGTGCCAGCAGCCAGCAGACAGGGGTCGAGCAGTACTTC. It encodes CASSQQTGVEQYF.

The chain joins TRBV18 to TRBJ1-4; D might be TRBD1 (6 bases). Germline-derived CDR1 and CDR2 are KGHSH and LQKENI. This CDR3 is 14 amino acids long. The ends were cut back, 6 bases at V and 6 bases at J, with 14 bases in the middle. CDR3 region: CASSKMDSDEKLFF. CDR3 coding DNA: TGTGCCAGCTCCAAAATGGACAGCGATGAAAAACTGTTTTTT.

This clone was seen more than once but under ten times. The chain employs TRBV27 and TRBJ2-7, with D unresolved. Germline values: CDR1 MNHEY, CDR2 SMNVEV (reference sequence). The CDR3 length is 14 residues. V lost 6 bases, J lost 0 bases, and 12 bases lay in between. The CDR3: CASSRTESSYEQYF. CDR3 DNA sequence: TGTGCCAGCAGCAGGACCGAGAGCTCCTACGAGCAGTACTTC.

The V and J genes are TRBV10-1 and TRBJ1-2, with D maybe TRBD1 (6 bases). The CDR3 is 14 amino acids. The V end lost 10 bases, the J end lost 6 bases, and 21 bases lay between the germline ends. CDR1 is WNHNN and CDR2 is SYGVQD in the germline V gene (reference sequence). CDR3 sequence (DNA): TGCGCCAACCCGGTAAACTCAGGGGTGGATGGCTACACCTTC. Its translation: CANPVNSGVDGYTF.

The chain uses TRBV5-4 and TRBJ2-7; 9 bases fit TRBD1. Per the germline V gene, CDR1 is SGHNT and CDR2 is YYREEE (reference sequence). V lost 4 bases, J lost 1 base, and 3 bases stayed unmatched. This CDR3 is built from 14 residues. The CDR3 here is CASSTGTGSYEQYF. The CDR3 DNA sequence: TGTGCCAGCAGCACGGGGACAGGGTCCTACGAGCAGTACTTC.

The chain is built from TRBV7-2 and TRBJ2-3; 8 bases align to TRBD1. The CDR3 contains 15 residues. Per germline, CDR1 SGHTA and CDR2 FQGNSA. The V and J ends lost 2 bases and 2 bases, in that order; junction bases with no gene match: 3. The CDR3 loop reads CASSLTGGHTDTQYF. The CDR3, as DNA: TGTGCCAGCAGCTTAACAGGGGGACACACAGATACGCAGTATTTT. The variable domain in full, with the rest retrieved from reference TRBV7-2 and TRBJ2-3, is GAGVSQSPSNKVTEKGKDVELRCDPISGHTALYWYRQSLGQGLEFLIYFQGNSAPDKSGLPSDRFSAERTGGSVSTLTIQRTQQEDSAVYLCASSLTGGHTDTQYFGPGTRLTVL.

The V gene is TRBV3-1 (or the pseudogene TRBV3-2), the J gene TRBJ1-2; D gene unclear. The CDR3 extends over 12 amino acids. V was clipped by 1 base and J by 7 bases, with 7 bases between them. Germline CDR1 reads LGHDT; CDR2 reads YNNKEL (reference sequence). The CDR3 here is CASSQGAAGYTF. The CDR3 nucleotides read TGTGCCAGCAGCCAAGGGGCAGCTGGCTACACCTTC.